One sample yielded the 21 T cell receptor beta chains listed below, sequenced in a study of monozygotic twins with inflammatory bowel disease. TCRdb reprocessed the 5' RACE reads and reports one entry per CDR3 protein, with no DNA. Recorded for this sample: some 170,000 distinct CDR3 sequences. Sequenced input: blood. Receptors originate from a human donor with ulcerative colitis or Crohn's disease, or a healthy co-twin of an affected twin (not recorded which).

The chain joins TRBV7-3 to TRBJ2-1; TCRdb names TRBD1, which stays unverified in the absence of DNA. Germline assignment: CDR1 SGHTA and CDR2 FQGTGA. The CDR3 runs 14 residues. CDR3 region: CASSLGGLNNEQFF.

V usage is TRBV18 and J usage is TRBJ2-1; TCRdb indicates TRBD1, and absent DNA this call remains unverified. This CDR3 region has 15 residues. Germline V gene lookup returns CDR1 KGHSH and CDR2 LQKENI. CDR3: CASSKGGSSYNEQFF.

The chain employs TRBV12-3 or TRBV12-4 and TRBJ1-1; TCRdb reports TRBD1, a call that lacks DNA to check it against. The CDR3 contains 14 residues. The CDR3 reads CASRNGAAGTEAFF.

The rearrangement joins TRBV3-1 to TRBJ1-2. Germline CDR1 LGHDT, CDR2 YNNKEL (reference sequence). This CDR3 is 14 amino acids long. CDR3 sequence: CASSPLTAGYGYTF.

This rearrangement joins TRBV5-4 to TRBJ2-2; TCRdb lists TRBD2, though no DNA is available to test this call. Germline loops: CDR1 SGHNT, CDR2 YYREEE (reference sequence). The CDR3 is 16 amino acids. This CDR3 is CASSMISGSLTGELFF.

The chain joins TRBV5-1 to TRBJ2-6; there is no DNA to check the TCRdb D call of TRBD2. The CDR3 is 20 amino acids. The germline CDR1 and CDR2 sequences are SGHRS and YFSETQ. The CDR3 region is CASSPYPQVPQGWGANVLTF.

The V and J genes are TRBV6-2 or TRBV6-3 and TRBJ1-5. The CDR3 runs 15 residues. CDR1 and CDR2 from the germline V gene are MNHEY and SVGEGT. CDR3 loop: CASSFRGGFSQPQHF.

The chain uses TRBV20-1 and TRBJ2-7; with no DNA, the TCRdb D assignment of TRBD1 cannot be verified. This CDR3 is built from 15 residues. Germline CDR1 reads DFQATT; CDR2 reads SNEGSKA (reference sequence). CDR3 sequence: CSARQPGGQGYEQYF.

The chain employs TRBV4-3 and TRBJ2-2; TCRdb picks TRBD2, but there is no DNA to check that call. Germline V gene data show CDR1 as LGHNA and CDR2 as YSLEER. This CDR3 has 17 amino acids. The CDR3 protein is CASSQDQRDPNTGELFF.

The rearrangement uses TRBV19 and TRBJ2-1. CDR1 LNHDA and CDR2 SQIVND come from the germline V gene (reference sequence). The CDR3 runs to 14 residues. CDR3 residues: CASSIGGTYNEQFF. Full variable domain (missing parts from reference TRBV19 and TRBJ2-1): DGGITQSPKYLFRKEGQNVTLSCEQNLNHDAMYWYRQDPGQGLRLIYYSQIVNDFQKGDIAEGYSVSREKKESFPLTVTSAQKNPTAFYLCASSIGGTYNEQFFGPGTRLTVL.

The chain has TRBV20-1 and TRBJ1-4; the TRBD1 assignment by TCRdb is unverifiable without DNA. Per germline, CDR1 DFQATT and CDR2 SNEGSKA (reference sequence). The CDR3 spans 18 residues. CDR3: CSATGGTGTRMGGEKLFF.

V and J are TRBV27 and TRBJ2-6; the D call of TRBD1 rests on TCRdb alone, since no DNA is present to check it. The V gene's germline CDR1 is MNHEY and CDR2 SMNVEV (reference sequence). The length of the CDR3 is 17 residues. This chain's CDR3 is CASTETGGHSGANVLTF.

This chain joins TRBV25-1 and TRBJ1-1; the TCRdb call, TRBD1, lacks DNA for checking. The CDR3 consists of 14 residues. CDR1 and CDR2 from the germline V gene are MGHDK and SYGVNS. The CDR3 spells CASSPTTGGTEAFF.

V and J are TRBV5-1 and TRBJ2-7. CDR1 is SGHRS and CDR2 is YFSETQ in the germline V gene. CDR3 length: 13 amino acids. The CDR3 reads CASRPDTSYEQYF.

The gene calls are TRBV7-2 and TRBJ2-1; the TCRdb call, TRBD2, lacks DNA for checking. Germline V gives CDR1 SGHTA, CDR2 FQGNSA. The CDR3 runs to 16 residues. This CDR3 reads CASSLVLAGLYNEQFF.

The chain employs TRBV5-1 and TRBJ2-2; TCRdb returns TRBD1, unconfirmable since there is no DNA. Germline loops: CDR1 SGHRS, CDR2 YFSETQ. There are 15 residues in the CDR3. CDR3 sequence reads: CASSLEGQGTGELFF. The full variable domain, with the rest looked up from reference TRBV5-1 and TRBJ2-2, is KAGVTQTPRYLIKTRGQQVTLSCSPISGHRSVSWYQQTPGQGLQFLFEYFSETQRNKGNFPGRFSGRQFSNSRSEMNVSTLELGDSALYLCASSLEGQGTGELFFGEGSRLTVL.

This rearrangement joins TRBV20-1 to TRBJ1-5; TCRdb designates TRBD1, a call that cannot be tested without DNA. Germline CDR1 reads DFQATT; CDR2 reads SNEGSKA (reference sequence). The CDR3 runs to 14 residues. The CDR3 loop is CSARDRGIGQPQHF.

The chain couples TRBV28 to TRBJ1-4. The V gene's germline CDR1 is MDHEN and CDR2 SYDVKM. The CDR3 runs to 14 residues. The CDR3 is CASTIEEGDEKLFF.

Here the CDR3 reads CASSLEGYEPQHF. The V and J genes are TRBV7-2 and TRBJ1-5. Germline V gives CDR1 SGHTA, CDR2 FQGNSA. The CDR3 runs 13 residues.

The rearrangement links TRBV5-4 to TRBJ2-1; TCRdb indicates TRBD1, and absent DNA this call remains unverified. Looked up from germline, CDR1 is SGHNT and CDR2 is YYREEE (reference sequence). The CDR3 spans 16 residues. The CDR3 sequence is CASSSGPPRAFNEQFF.

The V call is TRBV19, the J call TRBJ2-3; TCRdb calls TRBD2, which cannot be checked without DNA. The CDR3 has 14 amino acids. CDR1 and CDR2 from the germline V gene are LNHDA and SQIVND (reference sequence). CDR3 region: CASTQVGVSRAQYF.